This is a list of T cell receptor beta chains from one sample in a study of blood T cell repertoires in COVID-19. Profiling relied on immunoSEQ multiplex PCR, and the TCRdb table lists in-frame clones only, not all of them. Of 250,000 to 400,000 clones in the sample, about nine tenths were seen once. Input material: peripheral blood. These receptors all stem from a woman aged 25-40 years with COVID-19, enrolled during active disease. Each CDR3 is given with its conserved first and last residue. The order of the fields is V gene, clone size, J gene, D gene, CDR3 DNA, CDR3 protein. D genes are given only for firm matches. Rows give clone size only sometimes, using once, few, many, or a class for an expanded clone.

V gene: TRBV28; clone size: .; J gene: TRBJ2-3; D gene: TRBD1; CDR3 DNA: TGTGCCAGCAGCCCACCGACAGGGGAAATCACAGATACGCAGTATTTT; CDR3 protein: CASSPPTGEITDTQYF
V gene: TRBV24-1; clone size: .; J gene: TRBJ2-7; D gene: .; CDR3 DNA: TGTGCCACCAGTGACGGCGGAGGGTACGAGCAGTACTTC; CDR3 protein: CATSDGGGYEQYF
V gene: TRBV5-1; clone size: .; J gene: TRBJ2-1; D gene: TRBD1; CDR3 DNA: TGCGCCAGCAGCTCCTCCGGGACAGGGGTCTATAGCTCCTACAATGAGCAGTTCTTC; CDR3 protein: CASSSSGTGVYSSYNEQFF
V gene: TRBV10-2; clone size: .; J gene: TRBJ1-2; D gene: .; CDR3 DNA: TGCGCCAGCAGTGTTGGGGACACCTATGGCTACACCTTC; CDR3 protein: CASSVGDTYGYTF
V gene: TRBV30; clone size: .; J gene: TRBJ1-3; D gene: TRBD1; CDR3 DNA: TGTGCCTGGACCAGCAGGGGGTACTCTGGAAACACCATATATTTT; CDR3 protein: CAWTSRGYSGNTIYF
V gene: TRBV6-5; clone size: .; J gene: TRBJ1-6; D gene: .; CDR3 DNA: TGTGCCAGCAGGGAGGGTGGCCCCGGAAGCTCACCCCTCCACTTT; CDR3 protein: CASREGGPGSSPLHF
V gene: TRBV10-3; clone size: .; J gene: TRBJ1-1; D gene: .; CDR3 DNA: TGTGCCATCGGTCCAGGCACTGAAGCTTTCTTT; CDR3 protein: CAIGPGTEAFF
V gene: TRBV12-2; clone size: .; J gene: TRBJ1-2; D gene: .; CDR3 DNA: TGTGCAAGTCGCATAAGGGCTCGAGGACAGGGGCATGGCTACACCTTC; CDR3 protein: CASRIRARGQGHGYTF
V gene: TRBV5-1; clone size: .; J gene: TRBJ1-1; D gene: .; CDR3 DNA: TGCGCCAGCAGCGTCGACGGGGGGAACACTGAAGCTTTCTTT; CDR3 protein: CASSVDGGNTEAFF
V gene: TRBV5-1; clone size: .; J gene: TRBJ1-1; D gene: .; CDR3 DNA: TGCGCCAGCAGCTTGGGGGCGTCGAACACTGAAGCTTTCTTT; CDR3 protein: CASSLGASNTEAFF
V gene: TRBV13; clone size: .; J gene: TRBJ1-2; D gene: .; CDR3 DNA: TGTGCCAGCAGCGTCAGGGAAGACTATGGCTACACCTTC; CDR3 protein: CASSVREDYGYTF
V gene: TRBV24-1; clone size: .; J gene: TRBJ2-2; D gene: .; CDR3 DNA: TGTGCCACCAGTGATTTCCAGTCTCCCGGGAACCCGAACACCGGGGAGCTGTTTTTT; CDR3 protein: CATSDFQSPGNPNTGELFF
V gene: TRBV7-9; clone size: .; J gene: TRBJ1-5; D gene: .; CDR3 DNA: TGTGCCAGCAGCCTCCTCTCCAATCAGCCCCAGCATTTT; CDR3 protein: CASSLLSNQPQHF
V gene: TRBV28; clone size: once; J gene: TRBJ1-5; D gene: .; CDR3 DNA: TGTGCCAGCAGTGAGAAGCCCACGGGGCCCCAGCATTTT; CDR3 protein: CASSEKPTGPQHF
V gene: TRBV30; clone size: .; J gene: TRBJ2-7; D gene: TRBD1; CDR3 DNA: TGTGCCTGGCCAACGGGACAGGGTCGAAGTGAGCAGTACTTC; CDR3 protein: CAWPTGQGRSEQYF
V gene: TRBV18; clone size: .; J gene: TRBJ1-6; D gene: TRBD1; CDR3 DNA: TGTGCCAGCTCAAACCAGGGGGGCGGCACAGATTCACCCCTCCACTTT; CDR3 protein: CASSNQGGGTDSPLHF
V gene: TRBV18; clone size: .; J gene: TRBJ2-5; D gene: .; CDR3 DNA: TGTGCCAGCTCGCCGCGGGCTTTAAAGACCCAGTACTTC; CDR3 protein: CASSPRALKTQYF
V gene: TRBV29-1; clone size: .; J gene: TRBJ2-6; D gene: .; CDR3 DNA: TGCAGCGTTGATCCTTCTGGGGCCAACGTCCTGACTTTC; CDR3 protein: CSVDPSGANVLTF
V gene: TRBV5-1; clone size: .; J gene: TRBJ2-3; D gene: .; CDR3 DNA: TGCGCCAGCAGCATCGGGACTCCTCGCACAGATACGCAGTATTTT; CDR3 protein: CASSIGTPRTDTQYF
V gene: TRBV10-3; clone size: .; J gene: TRBJ2-5; D gene: .; CDR3 DNA: TGTGCCATCAGAGCTGAAGCCGGAGGAGAGACCCAGTACTTC; CDR3 protein: CAIRAEAGGETQYF
V gene: TRBV3-1/TRBV3-2; clone size: .; J gene: TRBJ2-2; D gene: .; CDR3 DNA: TGTGCCAGCAGTCCCTGGACAGGGAGGGCCGGGGAGCTGTTTTTT; CDR3 protein: CASSPWTGRAGELFF
V gene: TRBV5-1; clone size: .; J gene: TRBJ1-1; D gene: .; CDR3 DNA: TGCGCCAGCAGCAAGGGGATGAACACTGAAGCTTTCTTT; CDR3 protein: CASSKGMNTEAFF
V gene: TRBV28; clone size: few; J gene: TRBJ1-1; D gene: .; CDR3 DNA: TGTGCCAGCAGAGCAGGACAGAATGAAGCTTTCTTT; CDR3 protein: CASRAGQNEAFF
V gene: TRBV6-4; clone size: few; J gene: TRBJ2-2; D gene: .; CDR3 DNA: TGTGCCAGCAGTGACCGACCGGGGGACACCGGGGAGCTGTTTTTT; CDR3 protein: CASSDRPGDTGELFF
V gene: TRBV6-2/TRBV6-3; clone size: .; J gene: TRBJ1-2; D gene: .; CDR3 DNA: TGTGCCAGCAGTTACTCCTGGACAGATGGCTACACCTTC; CDR3 protein: CASSYSWTDGYTF
V gene: TRBV5-4; clone size: .; J gene: TRBJ2-5; D gene: TRBD2; CDR3 DNA: TGTGCCAGCAGCGTAGGGGGACTAGCGGGGGAGTACTTC; CDR3 protein: CASSVGGLAGEYF
V gene: TRBV19; clone size: .; J gene: TRBJ1-5; D gene: .; CDR3 DNA: TGTGCCAGTAGTATGTTGGGCCAGCCCCAGCATTTT; CDR3 protein: CASSMLGQPQHF
V gene: TRBV10-3; clone size: .; J gene: TRBJ1-2; D gene: TRBD1; CDR3 DNA: TGTGCCATCAGTGACTCGCAGGGGGCAAGCGGCTACACCTTC; CDR3 protein: CAISDSQGASGYTF
V gene: TRBV5-4; clone size: .; J gene: TRBJ1-2; D gene: .; CDR3 DNA: TGTGCCAGCAGCTCGACAGCGAACTATGGCTACACCTTC; CDR3 protein: CASSSTANYGYTF
V gene: TRBV4-2; clone size: .; J gene: TRBJ1-4; D gene: .; CDR3 DNA: TGTGCCAGCAGCCAAGTTAACAGGCCGGAAGGAAAACTGTTTTTT; CDR3 protein: CASSQVNRPEGKLFF
V gene: TRBV19; clone size: .; J gene: TRBJ1-2; D gene: .; CDR3 DNA: TGTGCCAGTAGTATGGGGCAGAATGGCTACACCTTC; CDR3 protein: CASSMGQNGYTF
V gene: TRBV6-5; clone size: .; J gene: TRBJ1-5; D gene: TRBD1; CDR3 DNA: TGTGCCAGCAGCCAAGACAGGGACGATCAGCCCCAGCATTTT; CDR3 protein: CASSQDRDDQPQHF
V gene: TRBV4-2; clone size: .; J gene: TRBJ2-1; D gene: TRBD2; CDR3 DNA: TGTGCCAGCAGCCAGGTGATAGCGGGGGGGCCCAACGATGAGCAGTTCTTC; CDR3 protein: CASSQVIAGGPNDEQFF
V gene: TRBV4-3; clone size: .; J gene: TRBJ2-2; D gene: .; CDR3 DNA: TGCGCCAGCAGCCAAGATAGGCCAGGGGCCGGGGAGCTGTTTTTT; CDR3 protein: CASSQDRPGAGELFF
V gene: TRBV12-3/TRBV12-4; clone size: .; J gene: TRBJ1-2; D gene: .; CDR3 DNA: TGTGCCAGCAGTTCCGGACAGCCCTATGGCTACACCTTC; CDR3 protein: CASSSGQPYGYTF
V gene: TRBV11-1; clone size: .; J gene: TRBJ2-7; D gene: .; CDR3 DNA: TGTGCCAGCAGCTTAGCGGGGGGGCACGTGAACGAGCAGTACTTC; CDR3 protein: CASSLAGGHVNEQYF
V gene: TRBV11-3; clone size: .; J gene: TRBJ1-1; D gene: .; CDR3 DNA: TGTGCCAGCAGCCCCTATGAGGGTTTGCATGAAGCTTTCTTT; CDR3 protein: CASSPYEGLHEAFF
V gene: TRBV5-5; clone size: .; J gene: TRBJ2-5; D gene: TRBD2; CDR3 DNA: TGTGCCAGCAGCGAGCTAGCGGGGGGGCCGAAAGAGACCCAGTACTTC; CDR3 protein: CASSELAGGPKETQYF
V gene: TRBV19; clone size: once; J gene: TRBJ2-5; D gene: .; CDR3 DNA: TGTGCCAGTAGTATGACAGACCAAGAGACCCAGTACTTC; CDR3 protein: CASSMTDQETQYF
V gene: TRBV28; clone size: .; J gene: TRBJ1-2; D gene: .; CDR3 DNA: TGTGCCAGCAGGCCTGCAGGGAACTATGGCTACACCTTC; CDR3 protein: CASRPAGNYGYTF
V gene: TRBV27; clone size: once; J gene: TRBJ2-1; D gene: .; CDR3 DNA: TGTGCCAGCAGTCCACCGGGTGGTTACAATGAGCAGTTCTTC; CDR3 protein: CASSPPGGYNEQFF
V gene: TRBV5-1; clone size: .; J gene: TRBJ2-3; D gene: .; CDR3 DNA: TGCGCCAGCAGCTTGAAGGGCCGGACCGAACTAGGAGATACGCAGTATTTT; CDR3 protein: CASSLKGRTELGDTQYF
V gene: TRBV2; clone size: .; J gene: TRBJ1-2; D gene: .; CDR3 DNA: TGTGCCACCACAATACAGGCTGAGAGCTTGGGCTACACCTTC; CDR3 protein: CATTIQAESLGYTF
V gene: TRBV2; clone size: .; J gene: TRBJ1-1; D gene: .; CDR3 DNA: TGTGCCAGCAGGGCGGACAGCATGAACACTGAAGCTTTCTTT; CDR3 protein: CASRADSMNTEAFF
V gene: TRBV5-5; clone size: .; J gene: TRBJ2-3; D gene: TRBD2; CDR3 DNA: TGTGCCAGCAGCTTGGTTAGGCGGGGGGACACAGATACGCAGTATTTT; CDR3 protein: CASSLVRRGDTDTQYF
V gene: TRBV3-1/TRBV3-2; clone size: .; J gene: TRBJ1-2; D gene: .; CDR3 DNA: TGTGCCAGCAGCCAAGATGCGGGGGGAACTAACTATGGCTACACCTTC; CDR3 protein: CASSQDAGGTNYGYTF
V gene: TRBV5-4; clone size: .; J gene: TRBJ2-7; D gene: .; CDR3 DNA: TGTGCCAGCAGCTTGAGGCGGCCCACCTACGAGCAGTACTTC; CDR3 protein: CASSLRRPTYEQYF
V gene: TRBV11-3; clone size: .; J gene: TRBJ1-4; D gene: TRBD1; CDR3 DNA: TGTGCCAGCAGCTCGGGGACAGGGTCATTGCTGTTTTTT; CDR3 protein: CASSSGTGSLLFF